This T cell receptor beta chain was profiled in a study of technical replicates of blood from four donors. The V gene's germline CDR1 is SGHTA and CDR2 FQGNSA. V was pared by 6 bases and J by 3 bases, with 14 bases between. This CDR3 has 15 amino acids. Profiling relied on immunoSEQ multiplex PCR, and the TCRdb table lists in-frame clones only, not all of them. The data contain 65,000 to 70,000 clones, approximately 89% of them singletons. Sequencing used PBMCs. This rearrangement joins TRBV7-2 to TRBJ2-2; D is perhaps TRBD1 (5 bases). This clonotype was obtained from a human donor in good health. Some clones in this sample may be carry-over from other donors' samples. CDR3 sequence reads: CASRNSGRHTGELFF. Here the CDR3 DNA reads TGTGCCAGCAGAAATTCAGGGCGTCACACCGGGGAGCTGTTTTTT.